The 24 T cell receptor beta chains presented below share a single source sample, sequenced in a study of patients and donors after allogeneic stem cell transplantation. TCRdb reprocessed the RT-PCR reads with MiXCR, giving one entry per CDR3 protein. The sample holds about 31,000 distinct CDR3 sequences; under 7.5% are singletons and the top ten take approximately 35%. The sample comprised blood, either unsorted or a sorted T cell fraction (not recorded which). These receptors were obtained from a human donor who was either an allogeneic HSCT recipient or a stem cell or donor lymphocyte infusion donor (not recorded which). It is not recorded whose cells these are; they may come from a transplant donor.

This clonotype was recorded at least ten times. The rearrangement joins TRBV2 to TRBJ1-5; D not certain. The germline gives CDR1 SNHLY, CDR2 FYNNEI. The ends were cut back, 4 bases at V and 7 bases at J, with 14 bases in the middle. The CDR3 covers 14 residues. CDR3 loop: CASSGEGPQQPQHF. The CDR3 DNA reads TGTGCCAGCAGTGGAGAAGGGCCGCAGCAGCCCCAGCATTTT.

This clonotype appeared a few times. The chain links TRBV20-1 to TRBJ2-3; 7 bases align to TRBD2. The CDR3 sequence is 12 residues long. After removal of 4 bases from V and 4 bases from J, the junction contained 2 bases not matched to a gene. Germline assignment: CDR1 DFQATT and CDR2 SNEGSKA (reference sequence). DNA for the CDR3: TGCAGTGCTACCGCGGGAGCAGATACGCAGTATTTT. It is translated as CSATAGADTQYF.

As concerns this clonotype: Given a much more abundant clone one base away, this may be a read error. The V and J genes are TRBV20-1 and TRBJ2-7; TRBD1 agrees at 10 bases. Germline CDR1 and CDR2: DFQATT and SNEGSKA (reference sequence). The CDR3 has 17 amino acids. The V and J ends lost 7 bases and 3 bases, in that order; junction bases with no gene match: 18. CDR3 region: CSVNRDRGLRSYYEQYF. CDR3 nucleotide sequence: TGCAGTGTAAACCGGGACAGGGGCCTTAGGAGCTACTACGAGCAGTACTTC.

This clonotype showed up many times. The CDR3 bases are TGCAGTGCTAGAGATGGGCCCTATAATTCACCCCTCCACTTT. Translated: CSARDGPYNSPLHF. The rearrangement uses TRBV20-1 and TRBJ1-6; D is undetermined. The V end lost 0 bases, the J end lost 2 bases, and 5 bases lay between the germline ends. Germline CDR1 DFQATT, CDR2 SNEGSKA (reference sequence). The CDR3 covers 14 residues.

This clonotype came up many times. The chain carries TRBV6-2 or TRBV6-3 and TRBJ1-1; TRBD1 is a possible D gene (6 bases). Trimming cost V 5 bases and J 1 base, with 11 bases left between them. From germline, CDR1 is MNHEY and CDR2 SVGEGT. The CDR3 runs 14 residues. This CDR3 reads CASSPGHANTEAFF. The DNA for the CDR3 is TGTGCCAGCAGTCCGGGACATGCGAACACTGAAGCTTTCTTT.

This clonotype was counted at least ten times. V is TRBV29-1 and J is TRBJ1-1, with TRBD1 identical over 7 bases. Germline V CDR1 and CDR2: SQVTM, ANQGSEA. V trimming: 7 bases; J trimming: 2 bases; junction bases outside the gene matches: 10. This CDR3 contains 14 residues. CDR3: CSASRTGANTEAFF. The CDR3 bases are TGCAGCGCATCCCGGACAGGAGCAAACACTGAAGCTTTCTTT.

This CDR3 is CASSYLTAQETQYF. The CDR3 DNA follows: TGTGCCAGCAGTTACTTGACGGCCCAAGAGACCCAGTACTTC. The chain recombines TRBV6-2 or TRBV6-3 with TRBJ2-5; D remains unclear. Looked up from germline, CDR1 is MNHEY and CDR2 is SVGEGT. The V and J ends lost 1 base and 1 base respectively, with 7 bases between them. There are 14 residues in the CDR3.

This clonotype has ten or more counts. This chain connects TRBV25-1 to TRBJ1-1, with D tentatively TRBD1 (5 bases). Germline V gene data show CDR1 as MGHDK and CDR2 as SYGVNS. Trimming removed 1 base at V and 4 bases at J, with 7 bases between. The CDR3 extends over 13 amino acids. CDR3 residues: CASSEWGPTEAFF. The CDR3 nucleotides read TGTGCCAGCAGTGAATGGGGCCCCACTGAAGCTTTCTTT.

This chain's CDR3 is CASSFGSPVPGELFF. CDR3 DNA: TGTGCCAGCAGTTTCGGATCCCCAGTCCCCGGGGAGCTGTTTTTT. This chain joins TRBV11-3 and TRBJ2-2; D call uncertain. Germline CDR1 and CDR2: SGHNT and YENEEA. V lost 6 bases, J lost 6 bases, and 17 bases lay in between. The CDR3 totals 15 residues.

This clonotype was recorded a few times. The chain links TRBV18 to TRBJ2-7; D unclear. This CDR3 is built from 16 residues. Germline V gene data show CDR1 as KGHSH and CDR2 as LQKENI. Trimming shortened V by 3 bases and J by 0 bases, and 15 bases separated the two germline ends. CDR3 in DNA: TGTGCCAGCTCACCGCTCCCTGGCGCCCTCTCCTACGAGCAGTACTTC. Translation: CASSPLPGALSYEQYF.

This clonotype was found many times. The chain employs TRBV29-1 and TRBJ2-1; D call uncertain. From germline, CDR1 is SQVTM and CDR2 ANQGSEA. Trimming removed 4 bases from V and 8 bases from J, with 9 bases in between. The CDR3 has 11 residues. The CDR3 nucleotides are TGCAGCGTTGGGGATCGCGATGAGCAGTTCTTC. It translates to CSVGDRDEQFF.

At least ten counts were recorded for this clonotype. The chain employs TRBV12-3 or TRBV12-4 and TRBJ1-5; D may be TRBD1 (6 bases). The V gene lost 5 bases and the J gene lost 0 bases, with 11 bases spanning the gap. This CDR3 contains 15 residues. CDR3 loop: CASSLQGLSNQPQHF. The CDR3 region has the DNA TGTGCCAGCAGTCTACAGGGACTTAGCAATCAGCCCCAGCATTTT.

This clonotype was observed at least ten times. The chain uses TRBV5-1 and TRBJ2-3; 11 nucleotides align to TRBD2. V trimming: 5 bases; J trimming: 4 bases; junction bases outside the gene matches: 18. This CDR3 spans 19 amino acids. Germline V gene data show CDR1 as SGHRS and CDR2 as YFSETQ. This CDR3 reads CASSLTPSLTSGNADTQYF. The CDR3 DNA sequence: TGCGCCAGCAGTCTCACTCCATCATTGACTAGCGGGAACGCAGATACGCAGTATTTT. Supplemented by reference TRBV5-1 and TRBJ2-3, the full variable domain reads KAGVTQTPRYLIKTRGQQVTLSCSPISGHRSVSWYQQTPGQGLQFLFEYFSETQRNKGNFPGRFSGRQFSNSRSEMNVSTLELGDSALYLCASSLTPSLTSGNADTQYFGPGTRLTVL.

This clonotype was seen repeatedly, ten times or more. The genes are TRBV7-2 and TRBJ2-5, with 7 nucleotides matching TRBD1. With 3 bases clipped from V and 1 base from J, the junction kept 2 bases outside the gene matches. Germline-derived CDR1 and CDR2 are SGHTA and FQGNSA. The CDR3 covers 14 residues. CDR3 protein: CASSFDRAQETQYF. The CDR3 coding sequence is TGTGCCAGCAGCTTTGACAGGGCCCAAGAGACCCAGTACTTC.

A note on this clonotype: A much more abundant neighbour one base away suggests this may be a read error. The chain joins TRBV5-8 to TRBJ1-5, with D possibly matching TRBD1 (5 bases). The germline gives CDR1 SGHTS, CDR2 YDEGEE. The CDR3 is 13 residues long. The CDR3 sequence is CAGSLAGPQPQHF. DNA of the CDR3: TGTGCCGGCAGCTTGGCAGGGCCCCAGCCCCAGCATTTT.

A few counts support this clonotype. This rearrangement joins TRBV5-5 to TRBJ2-7, with D perhaps TRBD1 (5 bases). V was shortened by 3 bases and J by 4 bases, with 11 bases between the two germline ends. The CDR3 sequence is 13 residues long. Looked up from germline, CDR1 is SGHKS and CDR2 is YYEKEE (reference sequence). In DNA form, the CDR3 reads TGTGCCAGCAGCTCCGACAGTTTTTACGAGCAGTACTTC. Protein: CASSSDSFYEQYF.

This rearrangement joins TRBV29-1 to TRBJ2-7, with 7 positions matching TRBD1. Germline-derived CDR1 and CDR2 are SQVTM and ANQGSEA. This CDR3 region has 12 residues. The J segment lost 10 bases and the V segment lost 6 bases, leaving 12 bases of the junction unmatched. The CDR3 here is CSVAGTAYYQYF. CDR3 bases: TGCAGCGTCGCCGGGACAGCCTACTATCAGTACTTC.

This clonotype was observed many times. V usage is TRBV28 and J usage is TRBJ2-3, with D maybe TRBD2 (6 bases). Germline V gene lookup returns CDR1 MDHEN and CDR2 SYDVKM. The CDR3 runs to 15 residues. Trimming pared 2 bases from V and 4 bases from J, leaving 13 bases between. CDR3: CASSLRRDPPDTQYF. CDR3 bases: TGTGCCAGCAGTTTAAGGAGGGACCCCCCAGATACGCAGTATTTT.

The table lists this clonotype with many counts. The chain links TRBV25-1 to TRBJ1-2; 7 nucleotides line up with TRBD1. In germline, CDR1 is MGHDK, CDR2 SYGVNS. This CDR3 spans 12 amino acids. The J segment lost 5 bases and the V segment lost 4 bases, leaving 1 base of the junction unmatched. The CDR3 protein is CASSGQGYGYTF. The CDR3 nucleotides read TGTGCCAGCAGTGGACAGGGTTATGGCTACACCTTC.

This chain joins TRBV28 and TRBJ2-1; unclear D gene. The CDR3 length is 16 residues. The germline V and J ends were trimmed by 2 bases and 4 bases, with 15 bases remaining between them. Germline V CDR1 and CDR2: MDHEN, SYDVKM. The CDR3 sequence: CASSLPASGSYNEQFF. The CDR3 bases are TGTGCCAGCAGTTTACCCGCTTCCGGTTCGTACAATGAGCAGTTCTTC. Together with reference TRBV28 and TRBJ2-1, the CDR3 gives the full variable domain: DVKVTQSSRYLVKRTGEKVFLECVQDMDHENMFWYRQDPGLGLRLIYFSYDVKMKEKGDIPEGYSVSREKKERFSLILESASTNQTSMYLCASSLPASGSYNEQFFGPGTRLTVL.

This clonotype was seen only a few times. V is TRBV7-9 and J is TRBJ2-5; no reliable D call. V lost 1 base and J lost 5, with 11 bases in between. Germline V lookup: CDR1 SEHNR, CDR2 FQNEAQ (reference sequence). The CDR3 runs to 14 residues. CDR3 sequence (DNA): TGTGCCAGCAGCTTAGTTCCAGAGAGGGAGACCCAGTACTTC. Translated: CASSLVPERETQYF.

This clonotype was detected only a few times. J is TRBJ2-1 and V is TRBV5-4; TRBD2 aligns across 12 bases. Per germline, CDR1 SGHNT and CDR2 YYREEE (reference sequence). The CDR3 has 16 amino acids. The ends lost 4 bases at V and 8 bases at J; junction bases unmatched: 10. The CDR3 sequence is CASSVRLAGVLDEQFF. CDR3 sequence (DNA): TGTGCCAGCAGCGTCCGACTAGCGGGAGTTCTTGATGAGCAGTTCTTC. The full variable domain, its missing parts supplied by reference TRBV5-4 and TRBJ2-1, is ETGVTQSPTHLIKTRGQQVTLRCSSQSGHNTVSWYQQALGQGPQFIFQYYREEENGRGNFPPRFSGLQFPNYSSELNVNALELDDSALYLCASSVRLAGVLDEQFFGPGTRLTVL.

This clonotype was detected many times. The junction does not match germline at one end; this may be a read error. The CDR3 region is CASSLNPGGQGEAFF. CDR3 coding DNA: TGTGCCAGCAGTTTAAACCCGGGGGGACAAGGTGAAGCTTTCTTT. The chain uses TRBV7-3 and TRBJ1-1, with a tentative D call TRBD1 (6 bases). Germline V gene data show CDR1 as SGHTA and CDR2 as FQGTGA. This CDR3 has 15 amino acids.

This clonotype has ten or more counts. The V call is TRBV20-1, the J call TRBJ2-7, with D perhaps matching TRBD2 (6 bases). CDR3 size: 14 residues. The germline V gene encodes CDR1 DFQATT and CDR2 SNEGSKA (reference sequence). V was shortened by 0 bases and J by 7 bases, with 16 bases between the two germline ends. The CDR3 loop is CSARDRAGPGEQYF. DNA for the CDR3: TGCAGTGCTAGAGATCGAGCGGGCCCCGGGGAGCAGTACTTC.